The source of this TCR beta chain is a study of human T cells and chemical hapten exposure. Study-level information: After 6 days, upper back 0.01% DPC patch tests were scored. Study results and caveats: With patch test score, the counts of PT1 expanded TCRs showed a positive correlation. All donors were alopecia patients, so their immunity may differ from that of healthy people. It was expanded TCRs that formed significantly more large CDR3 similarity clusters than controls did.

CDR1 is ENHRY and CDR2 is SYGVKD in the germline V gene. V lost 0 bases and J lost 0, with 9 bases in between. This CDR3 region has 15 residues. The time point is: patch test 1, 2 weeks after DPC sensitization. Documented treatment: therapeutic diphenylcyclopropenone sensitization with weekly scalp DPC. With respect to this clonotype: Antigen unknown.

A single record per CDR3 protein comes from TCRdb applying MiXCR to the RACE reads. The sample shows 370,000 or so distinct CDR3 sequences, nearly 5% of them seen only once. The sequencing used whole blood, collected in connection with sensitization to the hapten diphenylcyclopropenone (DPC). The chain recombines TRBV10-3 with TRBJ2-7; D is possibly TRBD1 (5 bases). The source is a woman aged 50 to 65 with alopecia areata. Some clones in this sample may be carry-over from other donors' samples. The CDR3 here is CAISESQGLSYEQYF. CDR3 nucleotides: TGTGCCATCAGTGAGTCGCAGGGTCTCTCCTACGAGCAGTACTTC.